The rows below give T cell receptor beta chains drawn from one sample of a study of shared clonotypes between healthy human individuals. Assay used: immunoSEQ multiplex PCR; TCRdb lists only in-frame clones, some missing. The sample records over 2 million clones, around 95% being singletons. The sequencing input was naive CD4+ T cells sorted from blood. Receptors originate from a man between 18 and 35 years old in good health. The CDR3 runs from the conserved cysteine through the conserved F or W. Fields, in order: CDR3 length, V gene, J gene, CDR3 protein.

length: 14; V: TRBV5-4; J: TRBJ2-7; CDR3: CASSSQRELYEQYF
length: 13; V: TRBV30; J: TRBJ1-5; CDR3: CAWRRDGNQPQHF
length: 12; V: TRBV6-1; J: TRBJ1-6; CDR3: CASSVLYSPLHF
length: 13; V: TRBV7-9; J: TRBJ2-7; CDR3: CASSFRDNYEQYF
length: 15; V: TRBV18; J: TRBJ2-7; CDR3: CASSPLGTGSYEQYF
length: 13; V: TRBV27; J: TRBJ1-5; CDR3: CASSFLADQPQHF
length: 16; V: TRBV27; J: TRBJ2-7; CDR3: CASSSQRQGGWHEQYF
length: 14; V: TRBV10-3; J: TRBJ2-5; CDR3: CAISPIRAQETQYF
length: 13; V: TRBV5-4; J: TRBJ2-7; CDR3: CASSSRSDYEQYF
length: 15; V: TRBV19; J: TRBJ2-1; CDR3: CASSPGLAGEEAQFF
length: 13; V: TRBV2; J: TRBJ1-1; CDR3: CASRGQMNTEAFF
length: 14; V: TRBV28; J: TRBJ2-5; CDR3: CASSFGQARETQYF
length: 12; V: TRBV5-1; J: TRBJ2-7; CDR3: CASSLDVGEQYF
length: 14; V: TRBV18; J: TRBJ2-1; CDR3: CASSPQDSSGEQFF
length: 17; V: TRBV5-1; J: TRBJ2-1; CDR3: CASSLARGGTNYNEQFF
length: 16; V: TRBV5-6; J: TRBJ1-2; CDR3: CASSLIGQSHLEGYTF
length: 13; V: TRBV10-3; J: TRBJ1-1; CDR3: CAISESAGPEAFF
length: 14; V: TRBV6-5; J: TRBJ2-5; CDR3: CASSSGGAGETQYF
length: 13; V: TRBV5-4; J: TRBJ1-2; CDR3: CASSPDSNYGYTF
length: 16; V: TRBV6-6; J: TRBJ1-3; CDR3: CASSYSTRDSGNTIYF